The 4 T cell receptor beta chains below come from one sample, sequenced in a study of response to subunit inactivated influenza vaccine. TCRdb independently ran MiXCR on the RT-PCR reads; one entry per CDR3 protein. The top ten hold around 12% of the sample, which has about 160,000 distinct CDR3 sequences, 11% seen once. Sequences were derived from non-naive T cells sorted from PBMCs, sampled 40 to 50 days after vaccination. The receptors here all came from a man over 45 who received an inactivated influenza vaccine.

There are a few counts of this clonotype. The V and J genes are TRBV3-1 and TRBJ2-3, with D maybe TRBD2 (6 bases). Trimming removed 3 bases from V and 2 bases from J, with 18 bases in between. This CDR3 is 17 amino acids long. Germline V CDR1 and CDR2: LGHDT, YNNKEL (reference sequence). The DNA for the CDR3 is TGTGCCAGCAGCCACTACCTAGGGAGGAGACCCACAGATACGCAGTATTTT. Translating it yields CASSHYLGRRPTDTQYF.

Worth noting for this clonotype: Likely a read error: the CDR3 ends without its conserved phenylalanine or tryptophan. The chain has TRBV4-3 and TRBJ2-7, with D hard to call. The CDR3 runs to 14 residues. Between the trimmed V and J ends, which lost 0 bases and 4 bases, there was a span of 10 bases. Looked up from germline, CDR1 is LGHNA and CDR2 is YSLEER. CDR3 bases: TGCGCCAGCAGCCAAGATCTCCTTAGTTACGAGCAGTACCTC. Translated: CASSQDLLSYEQYL.

In this sample, this clonotype turned up many times. The CDR3 is CASRELAGSNEQFF. The CDR3 DNA reads as TGTGCCAGCCGGGAACTAGCGGGAAGCAATGAGCAGTTCTTC. The chain carries TRBV11-2 and TRBJ2-1, with 10 nucleotides matching TRBD2. V lost 8 bases, J lost 6 bases, and 7 bases stayed unmatched. There are 14 residues in the CDR3. Per germline, CDR1 SGHAT and CDR2 FQNNGV.

This clonotype was counted ten times or more. This sequence joins TRBV9 and TRBJ2-5, with 9 bases that match TRBD1. The V gene's germline CDR1 is SGDLS and CDR2 YYNGEE. With V trimmed by 4 bases and J by 5 bases, 3 bases remained unmatched. The CDR3 extends over 13 amino acids. Here the CDR3 reads CASSRDRAETQYF. The CDR3 nucleotides are TGTGCCAGCAGCCGGGACAGGGCGGAGACCCAGTACTTC.